This T cell receptor beta chain was identified during a study of shared clonotypes between healthy human individuals (TCRdb year 2020). Regarding the study in general: A couple of women and three men aged 18 to 49 years were included in the cohort. For each donor, CD4 naive and CD4 memory were each given three plates, CD8 naive was given two plates, and CD8 memory was given one plate. Libraries were prepared and TCR repertoires were sequenced by different laboratories using diverse techniques, in order to increase sequencing depth and limit assay-specific biases. To estimate repertoire size and how much clonotype sharing occurs between individuals, the study deeply sequenced the blood TCR repertoires of 5 or 6 healthy adults. Between about 0.8 and 9 billion PBMCs per donor were obtained by leukapheresis. Results the study describes overall, beyond this receptor: Pairwise subsampling led to the expectation that sequencing depth would affect the degree of clonotype sharing among donors. Compared with non-shared clonotypes, clonotypes shared by all four sorted-subset donors had higher generation probabilities. Larger estimated clonotype richness was generally found for naive subsets than for memory subsets. Only blood was sampled, and tissue TCR repertoires likely differ from those in blood. Because the study included a small number of donors, the genetic and exposure-history diversity represented was limited. Across a few donors, roughly 5% of naive CD4, approximately 3.6% of naive CD8, about 2% of memory CD4, and around 0.4% of memory CD8 clonotypes were shared. Even with the large sequencing depth, rarefaction of the sorted-subset datasets indicated that sequencing was incomplete.

As concerns this clone: Which antigen it targets is not known. Within one base of it there is no much larger clone, and no base qualities were kept.

For the CD8 naive samples, CD45RO-negative cells were positively selected for CCR7, yielding a CD45RA+CCR7+ population from which TemRA cells were excluded. The donors were healthy, HIV-negative adults who had no recently reported acute infections or vaccinations. Every donor was a Caucasian adult living in Nashville, Tennessee, USA. Blood was collected by leukapheresis, and PBMCs were isolated by Ficoll-Histopaque density gradient centrifugation and then cryopreserved in liquid nitrogen vapor phase. Purity and quantity of every magnetically sorted T cell population were checked by analytical flow cytometry. Genomic DNA was isolated from each sorted fraction and quantified by UV absorbance on a Nanodrop 2000c. TCR CDR3 regions were amplified from genomic DNA by multiplex PCR using the deep immunoSEQ assay. For each cell subset, the extracted genomic DNA was distributed evenly across all wells of several immunoSEQ 96-well plates, and each plate served as one replicate. Each replicate PCR for sorted subsets received roughly 0.2 ug genomic DNA, equal to roughly 30,000 T cell genomes. Purified libraries were measured with a Qubit 3.0 fluorometer, size-checked on a Bioanalyzer 2100, and measured again with the KAPA Library Quantification kit. Every immunoSEQ 96-well plate was sequenced on a dedicated single-read 150-cycle Illumina NextSeq 550 flow cell. On the authors' methods: Because the immunoSEQ output held only junctional sequences and lacked quality scores, the filtering could not match the filtering applied to full-length reads. Sequences were annotated with PyIR, a Python wrapper for IgBLAST v1.9, and V/J genes and CDR3 were assigned using IMGT germline references. Reads were removed for weak V/J assignments (E-value above 1e-6), missing CDR3, stop codons, out-of-frame junctions, or ambiguous translated residues. A V3J clonotype was defined by an identical inferred V gene, J gene, and CDR3 amino acid sequence. The percentage overlap between two repertoires was calculated by dividing the number of shared unique clonotypes by the size of the smaller repertoire. Richness of each repertoire was evaluated using RTK rarefaction, the Chao1 estimator, and Recon v2.1 estimates of unobserved clonotypes. OLGA was used to compute generation probabilities for all TCRbeta clonotypes that the gDNA method yielded from a handful of donors. TCRdb retrieved this table from immuneACCESS and kept in-frame rearrangements only. Not all clones are present; in checked studies, unresolved V genes account for under half, and no reason is known for the remainder. V and J calls plus clone size are reproduced from that table; the DNA served to infer D and trimming. This sample holds about 820,000 clones; almost 95% were observed only once. The top ten constitute 24% of the sample.

V is pared back by 0 bases and J by 6 bases, with 14 bases lying between the germline termini. CDR1 and CDR2, per the germline V gene (reference sequence), are PRHDT and FYEKMQ. CDR3 length: 16 amino acids, cysteine to phenylalanine. The retained sequence is limited to the CDR3, 48 bases, with the frame set at the first base. Sequencing was carried out using naive CD8+ T cells sorted from blood. Interpreted using the paper, the cell subset or site label stands for: CD45RA+CCR7+. The source of this sequence is a young man in good health. Recombination connected TRBV13 to TRBJ1-4; a confident D gene designation cannot be given. The CDR3 has the sequence CASSLGASRTDEKLFF. The nucleotides are TGTGCCAGCAGCTTAGGGGCGTCACGGACGGATGAAAAACTGTTTTTT.